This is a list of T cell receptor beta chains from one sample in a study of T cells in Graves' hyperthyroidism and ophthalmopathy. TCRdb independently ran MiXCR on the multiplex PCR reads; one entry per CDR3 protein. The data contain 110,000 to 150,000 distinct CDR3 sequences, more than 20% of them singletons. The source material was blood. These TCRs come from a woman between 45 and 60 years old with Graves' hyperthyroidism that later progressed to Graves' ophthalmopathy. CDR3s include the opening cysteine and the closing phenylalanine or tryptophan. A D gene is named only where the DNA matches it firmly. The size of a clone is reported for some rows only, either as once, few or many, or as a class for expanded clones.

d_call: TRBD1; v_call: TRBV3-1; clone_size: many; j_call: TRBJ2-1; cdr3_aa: CASSHGGTGALGEQFF; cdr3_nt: TGTGCCAGCAGCCACGGCGGGACAGGGGCATTGGGTGAGCAGTTCTTC
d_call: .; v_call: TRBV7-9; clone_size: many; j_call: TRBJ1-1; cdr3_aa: CASSFPMGTEAFF; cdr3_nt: TGTGCCAGCAGCTTCCCGATGGGCACTGAAGCTTTCTTT
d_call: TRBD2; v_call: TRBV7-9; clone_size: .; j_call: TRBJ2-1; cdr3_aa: CASSSLLAGGSSYNEQFF; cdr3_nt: TGTGCCAGCAGCTCTCTCCTAGCGGGAGGGAGCTCCTACAATGAGCAGTTCTTC
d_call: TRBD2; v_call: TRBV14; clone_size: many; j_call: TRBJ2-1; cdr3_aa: CASSQGLRAGASGRIEQFF; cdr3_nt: TGTGCCAGCAGCCAAGGCCTTCGGGCTGGGGCTAGCGGGAGGATTGAGCAGTTCTTC
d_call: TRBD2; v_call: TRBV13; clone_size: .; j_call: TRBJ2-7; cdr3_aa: CASSLGGTSSSYEQYF; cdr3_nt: TGTGCCAGCAGCTTAGGGGGGACTAGCTCATCCTACGAGCAGTACTTC
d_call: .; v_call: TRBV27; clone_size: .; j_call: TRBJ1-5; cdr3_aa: CASSPLQGWQPQHF; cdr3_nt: TGTGCCAGCAGTCCTTTACAGGGCTGGCAGCCCCAGCATTTT
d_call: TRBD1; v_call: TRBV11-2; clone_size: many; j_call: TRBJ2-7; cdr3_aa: CASSAAGQGAREQYF; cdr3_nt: TGTGCCAGCAGCGCCGCTGGCCAGGGGGCGCGAGAGCAGTACTTC
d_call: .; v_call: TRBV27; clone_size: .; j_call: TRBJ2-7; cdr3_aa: CASSLSPSLSEQYF; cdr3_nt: TGTGCCAGCAGTTTATCCCCATCCCTGAGCGAGCAGTACTTC
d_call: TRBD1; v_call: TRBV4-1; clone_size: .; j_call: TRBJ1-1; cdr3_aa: CASSWDRGKTGAFF; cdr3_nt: TGCGCCAGCAGCTGGGACAGGGGAAAAACTGGAGCTTTCTTT
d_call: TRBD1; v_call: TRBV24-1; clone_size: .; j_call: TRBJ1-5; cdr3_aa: CATSDKTGQYSEQPQHF; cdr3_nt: TGTGCCACCAGTGATAAAACGGGACAGTACAGCGAGCAGCCCCAGCATTTT
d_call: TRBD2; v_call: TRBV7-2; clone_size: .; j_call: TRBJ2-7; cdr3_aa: CASRDGLAGGNDEQYF; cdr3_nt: TGTGCCAGCAGAGATGGACTAGCGGGAGGCAACGACGAGCAGTACTTC
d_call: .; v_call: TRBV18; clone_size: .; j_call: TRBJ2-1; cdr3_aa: CASSSSTGDKRYNEQFF; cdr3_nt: TGTGCCAGCTCATCATCTACCGGGGACAAACGATACAATGAGCAGTTCTTC
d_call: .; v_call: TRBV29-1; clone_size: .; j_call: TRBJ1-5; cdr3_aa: CSVGLEPNQPQHF; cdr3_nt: TGCAGCGTTGGGCTAGAGCCCAATCAGCCCCAGCATTTT
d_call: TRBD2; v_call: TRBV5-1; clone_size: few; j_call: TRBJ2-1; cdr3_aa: CASATSGTSYNEQFF; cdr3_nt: TGCGCCAGCGCTACGAGCGGGACTTCCTACAATGAGCAGTTCTTC
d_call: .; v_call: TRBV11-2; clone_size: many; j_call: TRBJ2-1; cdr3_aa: CASSSEGGGNEQFF; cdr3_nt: TGTGCCAGCAGCTCCGAGGGGGGAGGCAATGAGCAGTTCTTC
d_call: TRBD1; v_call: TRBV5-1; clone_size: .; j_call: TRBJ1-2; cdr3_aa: CASSLLPTGAVSYGYTF; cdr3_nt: TGTGCCAGCAGCTTATTGCCGACAGGGGCCGTTAGCTATGGCTACACCTTC
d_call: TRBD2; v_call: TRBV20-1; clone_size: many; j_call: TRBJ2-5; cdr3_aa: CSAQEYKSGITQETQYF; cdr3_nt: TGCAGTGCCCAGGAATATAAGAGCGGGATAACACAAGAGACCCAGTACTTC
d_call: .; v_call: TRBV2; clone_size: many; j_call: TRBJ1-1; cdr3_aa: CASSATGVNTEAFF; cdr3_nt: TGTGCCAGCAGCGCGACAGGTGTGAACACTGAAGCTTTCTTT
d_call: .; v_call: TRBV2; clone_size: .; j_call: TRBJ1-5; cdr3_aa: CASSVNSPCSNQPQHF; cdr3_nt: TGTGCCAGCAGCGTAAACAGTCCTTGTAGCAATCAGCCCCAGCATTTT
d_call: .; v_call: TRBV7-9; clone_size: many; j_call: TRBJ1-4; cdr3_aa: CASSLAGGRNEKLFF; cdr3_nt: TGTGCCAGCAGCTTAGCTGGGGGCAGGAATGAAAAACTGTTTTTT
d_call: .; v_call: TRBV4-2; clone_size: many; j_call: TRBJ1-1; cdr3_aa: CASSQVGANTEAFF; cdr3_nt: TGTGCCAGCAGCCAAGTGGGGGCGAACACTGAAGCTTTCTTT
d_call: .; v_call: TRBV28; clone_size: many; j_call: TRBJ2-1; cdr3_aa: CASRPGQGFGSGTGEQFF; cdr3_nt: TGTGCCAGCAGGCCGGGACAGGGTTTTGGTAGCGGGACGGGTGAGCAGTTCTTC
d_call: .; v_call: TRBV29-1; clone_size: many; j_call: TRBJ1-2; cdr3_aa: CSSRTDSVFTF; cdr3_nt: TGCAGTTCCAGGACAGATTCGGTTTTCACCTTC
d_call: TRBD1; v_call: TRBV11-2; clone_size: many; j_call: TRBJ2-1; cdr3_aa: CASSLAQGALEQFF; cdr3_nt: TGTGCCAGCAGCTTAGCTCAGGGGGCGTTGGAGCAGTTCTTC
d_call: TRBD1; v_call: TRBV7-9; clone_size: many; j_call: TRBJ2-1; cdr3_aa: CASSRGLGQGSLNEQFF; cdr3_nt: TGTGCCAGCAGCCGCGGTTTGGGACAGGGGTCTCTAAATGAGCAGTTCTTC
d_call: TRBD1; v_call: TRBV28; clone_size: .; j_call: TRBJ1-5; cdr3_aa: CASRSNRGTLERPQHF; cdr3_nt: TGTGCCAGCAGGTCAAACAGGGGAACTTTAGAACGGCCCCAGCATTTT
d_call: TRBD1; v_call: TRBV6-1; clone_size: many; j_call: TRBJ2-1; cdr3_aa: CATNLGQGHSSSYNEQFF; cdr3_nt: TGTGCCACCAACCTTGGACAGGGGCACTCGAGCTCCTACAATGAGCAGTTCTTC
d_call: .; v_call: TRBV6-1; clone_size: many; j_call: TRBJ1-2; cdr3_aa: CASSEGRGRGYGYTF; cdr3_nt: TGTGCCAGCAGTGAAGGGAGGGGACGAGGCTATGGCTACACCTTC
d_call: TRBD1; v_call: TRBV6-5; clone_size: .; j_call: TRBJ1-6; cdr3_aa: CASSYSTGDNSPLHF; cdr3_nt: TGTGCCAGCAGTTACTCGACAGGGGATAATTCACCCCTCCACTTT
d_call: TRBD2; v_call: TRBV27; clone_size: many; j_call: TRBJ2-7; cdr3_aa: CASSLSPPGLANSYEQYF; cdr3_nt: TGTGCCAGCAGTTTATCCCCCCCGGGACTAGCGAACTCCTACGAGCAGTACTTC
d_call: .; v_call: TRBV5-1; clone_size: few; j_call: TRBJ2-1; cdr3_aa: CASSLVLGRYNEQFF; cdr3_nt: TGCGCCAGCAGCTTGGTCTTGGGAAGGTACAATGAGCAGTTCTTC
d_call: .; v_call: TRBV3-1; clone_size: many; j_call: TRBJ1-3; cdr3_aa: CASSQSLGSGNTIYF; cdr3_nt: TGTGCCAGCAGCCAAAGTCTGGGCTCTGGAAACACCATATATTTT
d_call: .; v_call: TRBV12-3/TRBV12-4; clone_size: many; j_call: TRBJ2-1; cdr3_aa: CASTRSGNSYNEQFF; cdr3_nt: TGTGCCAGCACACGGTCGGGGAACTCCTACAATGAGCAGTTCTTC
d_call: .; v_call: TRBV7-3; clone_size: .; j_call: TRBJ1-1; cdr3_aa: CASSSGGGATFF; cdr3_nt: TGTGCCAGCAGTTCCGGGGGGGGGGCTACTTTCTTT
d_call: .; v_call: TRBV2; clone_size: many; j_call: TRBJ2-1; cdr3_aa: CASRVIRDEQFF; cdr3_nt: TGTGCCAGCAGAGTAATAAGGGATGAGCAGTTCTTC
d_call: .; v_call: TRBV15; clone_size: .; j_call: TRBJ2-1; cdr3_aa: CATSRELGNNEQFF; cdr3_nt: TGTGCCACCAGCCGGGAGTTAGGAAACAATGAGCAGTTCTTC
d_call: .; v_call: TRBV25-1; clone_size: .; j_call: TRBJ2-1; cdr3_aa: CASSVRGARGGNNEQFF; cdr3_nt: TGTGCCAGCAGTGTGAGAGGGGCCAGGGGTGGGAACAATGAGCAGTTCTTC
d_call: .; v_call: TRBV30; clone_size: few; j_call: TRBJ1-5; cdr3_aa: CAWSAGDNQPQHF; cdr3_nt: TGTGCCTGGAGTGCAGGAGACAATCAGCCCCAGCATTTT
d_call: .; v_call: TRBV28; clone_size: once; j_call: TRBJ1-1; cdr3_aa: CASSLAGWNTEAFF; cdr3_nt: TGTGCCAGCAGTTTAGCGGGGTGGAACACTGAAGCTTTCTTT
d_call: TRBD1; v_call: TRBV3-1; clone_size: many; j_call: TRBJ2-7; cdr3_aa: CASSIRGQANEQYF; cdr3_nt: TGTGCCAGCAGCATCCGGGGACAGGCCAACGAGCAGTACTTC
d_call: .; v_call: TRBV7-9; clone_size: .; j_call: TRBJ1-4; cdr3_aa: CASSLGQGREKLFF; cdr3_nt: TGTGCCAGCAGCTTAGGGCAGGGACGAGAAAAACTGTTTTTT
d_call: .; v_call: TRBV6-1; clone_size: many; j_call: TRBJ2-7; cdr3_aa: CASSYLWEGGYEQYF; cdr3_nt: TGTGCCAGCAGTTATTTATGGGAGGGGGGCTACGAGCAGTACTTC
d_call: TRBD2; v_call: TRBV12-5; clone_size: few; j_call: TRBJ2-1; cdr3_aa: CASGLSGSGYNEQFF; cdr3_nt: TGTGCTAGTGGGCTTAGCGGGAGTGGGTACAATGAGCAGTTCTTC
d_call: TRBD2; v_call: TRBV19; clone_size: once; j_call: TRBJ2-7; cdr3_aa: CASRPRGTSYEQYF; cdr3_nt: TGTGCCAGTAGACCCCGGGGGACTAGCTACGAGCAGTACTTC
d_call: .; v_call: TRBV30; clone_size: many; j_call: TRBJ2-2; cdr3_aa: CAWSASGVGGELFF; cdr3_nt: TGTGCCTGGAGTGCCTCGGGTGTCGGGGGGGAGCTGTTTTTT
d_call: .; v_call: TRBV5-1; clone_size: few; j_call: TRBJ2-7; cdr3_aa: CASSLVTRPYEQYF; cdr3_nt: TGCGCCAGCAGCTTGGTGACACGTCCCTACGAGCAGTACTTC
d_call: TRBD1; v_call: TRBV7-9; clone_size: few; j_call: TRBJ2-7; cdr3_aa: CASSPSPGQGNEQYF; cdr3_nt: TGTGCCAGCAGCCCGAGCCCGGGACAGGGGAACGAGCAGTACTTC
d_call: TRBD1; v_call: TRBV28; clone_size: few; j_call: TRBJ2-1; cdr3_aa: CASSYRGRRNEQFF; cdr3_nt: TGTGCCAGCAGTTACAGGGGAAGGCGGAATGAGCAGTTCTTC
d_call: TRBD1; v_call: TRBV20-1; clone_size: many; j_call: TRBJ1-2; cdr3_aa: CSAKDRVYGYTF; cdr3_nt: TGCAGTGCCAAAGACAGGGTCTATGGCTACACCTTC
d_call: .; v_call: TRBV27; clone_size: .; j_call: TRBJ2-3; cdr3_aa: CASSAIPVTQYTQYF; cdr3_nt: TGTGCCAGCAGTGCAATACCGGTGACCCAGTATACGCAGTATTTT
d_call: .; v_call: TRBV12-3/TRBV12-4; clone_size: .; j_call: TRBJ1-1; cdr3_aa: CASSLRGETEAFF; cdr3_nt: TGTGCCAGCAGTTTACGGGGGGAGACTGAAGCTTTCTTT
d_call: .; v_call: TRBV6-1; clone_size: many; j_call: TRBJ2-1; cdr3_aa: CASSGTGRVEQFF; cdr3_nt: TGTGCCAGCAGCGGGACCGGCCGGGTAGAGCAGTTCTTC
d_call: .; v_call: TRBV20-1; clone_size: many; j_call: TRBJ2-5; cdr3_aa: CSASAGVAETQYF; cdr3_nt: TGCAGTGCTAGTGCCGGGGTTGCTGAGACCCAGTACTTC
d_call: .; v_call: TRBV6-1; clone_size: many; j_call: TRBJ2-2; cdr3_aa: CAMSKRTNTGELFF; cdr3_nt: TGTGCCATGAGCAAACGGACAAACACCGGGGAGCTGTTTTTT
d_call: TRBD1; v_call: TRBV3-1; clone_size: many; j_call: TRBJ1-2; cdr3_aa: CASSQDRSRDRVGYGYTF; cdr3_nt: TGTGCCAGCAGCCAAGATCGTTCCCGGGACAGGGTAGGCTATGGCTACACCTTC
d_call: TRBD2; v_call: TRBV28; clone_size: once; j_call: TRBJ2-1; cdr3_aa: CASSLGLLAGGEQFF; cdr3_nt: TGTGCCAGCAGCCTTGGGTTACTAGCGGGAGGTGAGCAGTTCTTC
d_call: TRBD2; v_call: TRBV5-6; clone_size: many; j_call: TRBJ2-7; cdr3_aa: CASSFPGLAYEQYF; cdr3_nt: TGTGCCAGCAGCTTTCCGGGACTAGCTTACGAGCAGTACTTC